A selection of T cell receptor beta chains follows, all from one sample in a study of control samples from healthy donors and cancer patients. Generated by immunoSEQ multiplex PCR, the TCRdb table keeps only in-frame clones and is missing some. The sample lists 95,000 to 130,000 clones; 80% to 90% were seen once. The sequencing input was PBMCs. Every receptor here comes from a woman aged 45-60 years with colorectal cancer. The CDR3 runs from the conserved cysteine through the conserved F or W. D genes are given only for firm matches. Some rows mark clone size as missing; the rest say once, few, many or name a class of expanded clone.

D gene: -; V gene: TRBV4-1; J gene: TRBJ1-1; CDR3 length: 15; clone size: -; CDR3 protein: CASSQGWGQDTEAFF; CDR3 DNA: TGCGCCAGCAGCCAAGGATGGGGGCAGGACACTGAAGCTTTCTTT
D gene: TRBD2; V gene: TRBV29-1; J gene: TRBJ2-7; CDR3 length: 16; clone size: -; CDR3 protein: CSVVPTSGGSFYEQYF; CDR3 DNA: TGCAGCGTTGTTCCGACTAGCGGGGGGTCCTTCTACGAGCAGTACTTC
D gene: -; V gene: TRBV6-1; J gene: TRBJ1-2; CDR3 length: 16; clone size: -; CDR3 protein: CASSEFYSGANYGYTF; CDR3 DNA: TGTGCCAGCAGTGAATTTTATTCCGGGGCTAACTATGGCTACACCTTC
D gene: -; V gene: TRBV29-1; J gene: TRBJ2-5; CDR3 length: 8; clone size: -; CDR3 protein: CSVETQYF; CDR3 DNA: TGCAGCGTTGAAACCCAGTACTTC
D gene: -; V gene: TRBV28; J gene: TRBJ1-5; CDR3 length: 11; clone size: -; CDR3 protein: CASSKPGQGEF; CDR3 DNA: TGTGCCAGCAGTAAGCCGGGGCAGGGAGAGTTT
D gene: -; V gene: TRBV30; J gene: TRBJ1-1; CDR3 length: 13; clone size: -; CDR3 protein: CAWRFGPNTEAFF; CDR3 DNA: TGTGCCTGGAGATTCGGGCCAAACACTGAAGCTTTCTTT
D gene: TRBD2; V gene: TRBV9; J gene: TRBJ2-3; CDR3 length: 16; clone size: -; CDR3 protein: CASSVAGGPAKDTQYF; CDR3 DNA: TGTGCCAGCAGCGTAGCGGGAGGGCCAGCGAAAGATACGCAGTATTTT
D gene: TRBD1; V gene: TRBV29-1; J gene: TRBJ1-5; CDR3 length: 13; clone size: -; CDR3 protein: CSVEETGGQPQHF; CDR3 DNA: TGCAGCGTTGAAGAGACAGGGGGACAGCCCCAGCATTTT
D gene: -; V gene: TRBV4-2; J gene: TRBJ2-1; CDR3 length: 17; clone size: few; CDR3 protein: CASSQDGEGHSYNEQFF; CDR3 DNA: TGTGCCAGCAGCCAAGATGGTGAAGGGCACTCCTACAATGAGCAGTTCTTC
D gene: TRBD1; V gene: TRBV15; J gene: TRBJ1-4; CDR3 length: 15; clone size: -; CDR3 protein: CATSSLQGRGEKLFF; CDR3 DNA: TGTGCCACCAGCAGCTTACAGGGGCGAGGGGAAAAACTGTTTTTT
D gene: -; V gene: TRBV6-2/TRBV6-3; J gene: TRBJ2-7; CDR3 length: 12; clone size: -; CDR3 protein: CASSYSRYEQYF; CDR3 DNA: TGTGCCAGCAGTTACTCTCGGTACGAGCAGTACTTC
D gene: TRBD2; V gene: TRBV5-1; J gene: TRBJ2-1; CDR3 length: 20; clone size: -; CDR3 protein: CASSIRYFSGGAYPDNEQFF; CDR3 DNA: TGCGCCAGCAGCATACGATACTTTAGCGGGGGGGCCTATCCCGACAATGAGCAGTTCTTC
D gene: -; V gene: TRBV30; J gene: TRBJ2-5; CDR3 length: 12; clone size: -; CDR3 protein: CAWSLIPETQYF; CDR3 DNA: TGTGCCTGGAGTTTAATTCCCGAGACCCAGTACTTC
D gene: -; V gene: TRBV7-8; J gene: TRBJ2-2; CDR3 length: 15; clone size: -; CDR3 protein: CASSPRTYSTGELFF; CDR3 DNA: TGTGCCAGCAGCCCCCGGACGTATAGCACCGGGGAGCTGTTTTTT
D gene: TRBD2; V gene: TRBV5-1; J gene: TRBJ2-2; CDR3 length: 17; clone size: -; CDR3 protein: CASSSEGGAGITGELFF; CDR3 DNA: TGCGCCAGCAGTTCAGAGGGAGGAGCGGGAATCACCGGGGAGCTGTTTTTT
D gene: -; V gene: TRBV15; J gene: TRBJ1-2; CDR3 length: 16; clone size: -; CDR3 protein: CATSREGQVTLFGYTF; CDR3 DNA: TGTGCCACCAGCAGAGAAGGTCAGGTGACTCTTTTTGGCTACACCTTC
D gene: -; V gene: TRBV6-1; J gene: TRBJ1-2; CDR3 length: 15; clone size: -; CDR3 protein: CASSEGPTGYYGYTF; CDR3 DNA: TGTGCCAGCAGTGAGGGTCCTACTGGGTACTATGGCTACACCTTC
D gene: -; V gene: TRBV28; J gene: TRBJ2-2; CDR3 length: 15; clone size: -; CDR3 protein: CASSLYRVQTGELFF; CDR3 DNA: TGTGCCAGCAGTTTATACAGGGTACAGACCGGGGAGCTGTTTTTT
D gene: -; V gene: TRBV28; J gene: TRBJ2-3; CDR3 length: 14; clone size: -; CDR3 protein: CASRPGGPGDTQYF; CDR3 DNA: TGTGCCAGCAGACCCGGAGGGCCAGGAGATACGCAGTATTTT
D gene: -; V gene: TRBV10-3; J gene: TRBJ2-1; CDR3 length: 16; clone size: -; CDR3 protein: CAIRAAVGSSYNEQFF; CDR3 DNA: TGTGCCATCAGGGCAGCGGTGGGTAGCTCCTACAATGAGCAGTTCTTC
D gene: TRBD1; V gene: TRBV4-1; J gene: TRBJ2-7; CDR3 length: 15; clone size: -; CDR3 protein: CASSQSTGGNYEQYF; CDR3 DNA: TGCGCCAGCAGCCAAAGTACAGGGGGCAATTACGAGCAGTACTTC
D gene: -; V gene: TRBV5-4; J gene: TRBJ2-3; CDR3 length: 14; clone size: -; CDR3 protein: CASSLGGATDTQYF; CDR3 DNA: TGTGCCAGCAGCTTGGGCGGGGCTACAGATACGCAGTATTTT
D gene: -; V gene: TRBV20-1; J gene: TRBJ1-3; CDR3 length: 11; clone size: once; CDR3 protein: CSATKGNTIYF; CDR3 DNA: TGCAGTGCTACTAAAGGAAACACCATATATTTT
D gene: TRBD1; V gene: TRBV18; J gene: TRBJ2-5; CDR3 length: 13; clone size: -; CDR3 protein: CASSRDSQETQYF; CDR3 DNA: TGTGCCAGCTCACGGGACAGCCAAGAGACCCAGTACTTC
D gene: -; V gene: TRBV7-9; J gene: TRBJ1-5; CDR3 length: 13; clone size: -; CDR3 protein: CASSFDRGGSQHF; CDR3 DNA: TGTGCCAGCAGCTTTGACCGGGGCGGCAGTCAGCATTTT
D gene: TRBD2; V gene: TRBV2; J gene: TRBJ2-7; CDR3 length: 15; clone size: -; CDR3 protein: CASSPRTSISYEQYF; CDR3 DNA: TGTGCCAGCAGTCCTCGGACTAGCATCTCCTACGAGCAGTACTTC
D gene: -; V gene: TRBV9; J gene: TRBJ1-5; CDR3 length: 15; clone size: -; CDR3 protein: CASSRGNRAYQPQHF; CDR3 DNA: TGTGCCAGCAGCAGAGGGAACAGAGCTTATCAGCCCCAGCATTTT
D gene: TRBD1; V gene: TRBV6-1; J gene: TRBJ2-7; CDR3 length: 15; clone size: -; CDR3 protein: CASSEGGTGVHEQYF; CDR3 DNA: TGTGCCAGCAGTGAGGGGGGGACAGGGGTCCACGAGCAGTACTTC
D gene: -; V gene: TRBV19; J gene: TRBJ2-1; CDR3 length: 12; clone size: -; CDR3 protein: CASSTPLFEQFF; CDR3 DNA: TGTGCCAGTAGTACCCCTCTCTTTGAGCAGTTCTTC
D gene: -; V gene: TRBV2; J gene: TRBJ1-4; CDR3 length: 14; clone size: once; CDR3 protein: CASSDEGPGQLLFF; CDR3 DNA: TGTGCCAGCAGTGATGAGGGGCCAGGACAATTACTGTTTTTT
D gene: -; V gene: TRBV4-1; J gene: TRBJ2-1; CDR3 length: 13; clone size: -; CDR3 protein: CASGIGVENEQFF; CDR3 DNA: TGCGCCAGCGGTATCGGAGTCGAGAATGAGCAGTTCTTC
D gene: -; V gene: TRBV5-1; J gene: TRBJ1-1; CDR3 length: 16; clone size: once; CDR3 protein: CASSLGLLGPNTEAFF; CDR3 DNA: TGCGCCAGCAGCTTGGGGTTGCTGGGGCCCAACACTGAAGCTTTCTTT
D gene: -; V gene: TRBV6-5; J gene: TRBJ1-4; CDR3 length: 15; clone size: -; CDR3 protein: CASSHNPVQDEKLFF; CDR3 DNA: TGTGCCAGCAGTCACAACCCAGTTCAGGATGAAAAACTGTTTTTT
D gene: TRBD1; V gene: TRBV28; J gene: TRBJ1-5; CDR3 length: 14; clone size: -; CDR3 protein: CASSWTGDSQPQHF; CDR3 DNA: TGTGCCAGCAGTTGGACAGGGGATAGTCAGCCCCAGCATTTT